What follows are 16 T cell receptor beta chains derived from one specimen sequenced in a study of Ad26.COV2.S vaccination and SARS-CoV-2 variants. Treatment: around 19 received Ad26.COV2.S at low or high dose, single or two shots; 5 received placebo; per-sample allocation not given. Sampling took place 63 days after the first vaccine or placebo injection. Data came from immunoSEQ multiplex PCR; TCRdb stores just in-frame clones and leaves some out. This sample carries 250,000 to 300,000 clones, more than 75% of them seen once, and the ten largest clones take roughly 3.5%. The sequenced sample was peripheral blood, obtained in a trial of Ad26.COV2.S vaccine versus placebo. All receptors come from a person between 18 and 59 years old who received the Ad26.COV2.S COVID-19 vaccine or a placebo.

The J gene is TRBJ1-4, the V gene TRBV4-1, with D hard to call. The V end lost 4 bases, the J end lost 7 bases, and 10 bases lay between the germline ends. The CDR3 spans 13 residues. Germline assignment: CDR1 MGHRA and CDR2 YSYEKL. The CDR3 bases are TGCGCCAGCAGCCTAGGCATACCTGAAAAACTGTTTTTT. Its translation: CASSLGIPEKLFF.

V and J are TRBV5-8 and TRBJ2-7; TRBD1 matches 8 bases. This CDR3 contains 15 residues. With V trimmed by 5 bases and J by 11 bases, 18 bases remained unmatched. Germline V gene sequence: CDR1 SGHTS, CDR2 YDEGEE. The CDR3 DNA follows: TGTGCCAGCAGTTGGGGGTTTCTTGGACAGGGTACCGAGTACTTC. Amino acid sequence: CASSWGFLGQGTEYF.

The chain has TRBV18 and TRBJ1-5, with TRBD1 identical over 9 bases. Unmatched junction bases numbered 8, after V lost 4 bases and J lost 4 bases. The germline V gene encodes CDR1 KGHSH and CDR2 LQKENI. The CDR3 has 16 residues. The CDR3 reads CASSRDRVNTNQPQHF. The CDR3 DNA follows: TGTGCCAGCTCACGGGACAGGGTCAATACTAATCAGCCCCAGCATTTT.

The CDR3 sequence is CASREAFGGHTQYF. The CDR3 DNA sequence: TGTGCCAGCAGGGAGGCATTCGGCGGGCATACGCAGTATTTT. The V and J genes are TRBV6-5 and TRBJ2-3; D may be TRBD2 (5 bases). The CDR3 sequence is 14 residues long. Germline V gene sequence: CDR1 MNHEY, CDR2 SVGAGI. V was trimmed by 6 bases and J by 7 bases, leaving 17 bases between them.

The rearrangement uses TRBV5-1 and TRBJ2-4; 8 bases are shared with TRBD1. The V and J ends lost 0 bases and 5 bases, in that order; junction bases with no gene match: 1. CDR1 and CDR2 from the germline V gene are SGHRS and YFSETQ. This CDR3 has 14 residues. CDR3 amino acids: CASSLAGGENIQYF. CDR3 coding DNA: TGCGCCAGCAGCTTGGCAGGGGGCGAAAACATTCAGTACTTC.

This chain joins TRBV27 and TRBJ2-7; TRBD2 agrees at 10 bases. The CDR3 is 17 amino acids. CDR1 and CDR2 (germline): MNHEY, SMNVEV (reference sequence). J was trimmed by 4 bases and V by 5 bases; bases with no gene match: 14. The CDR3 region is CASSPSSGRATFYEQYF. CDR3 coding DNA: TGTGCCAGCAGTCCATCAAGCGGGAGGGCCACTTTTTACGAGCAGTACTTC.

The gene calls are TRBV5-1 and TRBJ2-7; TRBD1 matches 9 bases. The trim removed 6 bases at V and 3 bases at J, leaving 7 bases unmatched. The CDR3 contains 14 residues. Germline assignment: CDR1 SGHRS and CDR2 YFSETQ. CDR3 nucleotide sequence: TGCGCCAGCACAGCCCGGGACAGGGACTACGAGCAGTACTTC. Translation gives CASTARDRDYEQYF.

This sequence joins TRBV4-1 and TRBJ2-7; D is possibly TRBD2 (6 bases). CDR1 is MGHRA, CDR2 YSYEKL, per germline. This CDR3 comprises 15 residues. Trimming stripped 4 bases from V and 0 bases from J, with 13 bases between. The DNA of the CDR3 is TGCGCCAGCAGCCCGATGGCGGGGAGCTCCTACGAGCAGTACTTC. As protein: CASSPMAGSSYEQYF.

The chain carries TRBV6-5 and TRBJ2-5, with 7 bases that match TRBD2. Trimming took 4 bases from V and 9 from J; bases not matched to a gene: 17. This CDR3 is 16 amino acids long. The V gene's germline CDR1 is MNHEY and CDR2 SVGAGI. The CDR3 nucleotides read TGTGCCAGCAGTTCCCCGGGGAGGGGTGGCCGGGTGGCCCAGTACTTC. Translation: CASSSPGRGGRVAQYF.

This sequence joins TRBV5-1 and TRBJ2-5; 8 nucleotides match TRBD2. The germline gives CDR1 SGHRS, CDR2 YFSETQ. Germline trimming cut 1 base from V and 1 base from J; bases unmatched to any gene: 9. The CDR3 runs to 17 residues. CDR3 in amino acids: CASSLTPTGLAQETQYF. CDR3 nucleotides: TGCGCCAGCAGCTTGACGCCGACAGGACTAGCCCAAGAGACCCAGTACTTC.

The chain couples TRBV7-2 to TRBJ1-2; D ambiguous. Germline CDR1 SGHTA, CDR2 FQGNSA. The CDR3 extends over 13 amino acids. Trimming left V 1 base short and J 4 bases short, with 7 bases between. The CDR3 DNA follows: TGTGCCAGCAGCTTAGAACGGATCTATGGCTACACCTTC. Amino acid sequence: CASSLERIYGYTF.

This rearrangement joins TRBV4-1 to TRBJ2-3; TRBD2 matches 7 bases. CDR1 is MGHRA, CDR2 YSYEKL, per germline. V trimming: 3 bases; J trimming: 0 bases; junction bases outside the gene matches: 12. The CDR3 has 18 amino acids. The CDR3 coding sequence is TGCGCCAGCAGCCACGGAGCGGGGATAACTCTTAGCACAGATACGCAGTATTTT. As protein: CASSHGAGITLSTDTQYF.

The gene calls are TRBV7-2 and TRBJ1-3; D is unresolved. Germline V CDR1 and CDR2: SGHTA, FQGNSA. The CDR3 has 14 amino acids. The V end lost 2 bases, the J end lost 4 bases, and 9 bases lay between the germline ends. The CDR3 here is CASSLTPVGNTIYF. The DNA for the CDR3 is TGTGCCAGCAGCTTAACCCCGGTCGGAAACACCATATATTTT.

The chain joins TRBV9 to TRBJ2-1; TRBD2 matches 10 bases. The CDR3 extends over 16 amino acids. From germline, CDR1 is SGDLS and CDR2 YYNGEE. V lost 4 bases and J lost 7; bases outside the gene matches: 11. The CDR3: CASSKGASGSRNEQFF. In nucleotides, the CDR3 is TGTGCCAGCAGCAAAGGGGCTAGCGGGAGTAGGAATGAGCAGTTCTTC.

This clone has more than one count but fewer than ten. V and J are TRBV20-1 and TRBJ1-1; D gene unclear. The CDR3 spans 13 residues. Deletions cut 3 bases from V and 1 base from J, with 9 bases between. Germline-derived CDR1 and CDR2 are DFQATT and SNEGSKA (reference sequence). The CDR3 reads CSASRSGNTEAFF. CDR3 coding DNA: TGCAGTGCTAGTAGATCGGGGAACACTGAAGCTTTCTTT.

The chain is built from TRBV4-1 and TRBJ2-1; 8 bases are shared with TRBD2. V gave up 0 bases and J gave up 3 bases; unmatched junction bases: 10. Germline V lookup: CDR1 MGHRA, CDR2 YSYEKL. CDR3 length: 18 residues. The DNA of the CDR3 is TGCGCCAGCAGCCAAGATCTGGGGATAGCGGGACTCTACAATGAGCAGTTCTTC. It yields the protein CASSQDLGIAGLYNEQFF.